This TCR beta chain comes out of a study of T cell repertoires in aging, cancer and after chemotherapy. Multiplex touch-down PCR with TRB-A/B primers amplified rearranged V-D-J TRB sequences. TCRdb recomputed calls from the multiplex PCR reads with MiXCR, one row per CDR3 protein. The sample lists roughly 8,100 distinct CDR3 sequences, 25% to 35% occurring once. Study-level points and caveats: Compared with age-matched healthy donors, untreated hematological or solid cancer patients showed higher blood TCR clonality.

Per germline, CDR1 LGHNA and CDR2 YNFKEQ. Trimming pared 3 bases from V and 0 bases from J, leaving 9 bases between. The CDR3 loop spans 15 amino acids. The template was genomic DNA from peripheral blood, not RNA. About this clonotype: Its antigen is currently unknown.

The origin of this receptor is a human donor in good health. The sequencing sample was made of blood. The genes are TRBV4-2 and TRBJ2-1, with D uncertain. DNA for the CDR3: TGTGCCAGCAGCCAGGGCGGCAGCTCCTACAATGAGCAGTTCTTC. It translates to CASSQGGSSYNEQFF.